This TCR beta chain was sequenced for a study of regulatory T cells in long-lasting Graves disease. This clonotype was counted a few times. Building the TCR beta libraries relied on iRepertoire HTBI primers, and CDR3 regions underwent Arm-PCR. TCRdb re-called the multiplex PCR reads through MiXCR, storing one row per CDR3 protein. The sample includes roughly 420,000 distinct CDR3 sequences, 16% of them seen just once. V lost 0 bases and J lost 9; bases outside the gene matches: 7. This CDR3 contains 14 residues. CDR1 and CDR2 (germline): SGHAT, FQNNGV. Time point indicated: newly diagnosed GD, antithyroid drugs for less than 3 months. PBMCs were the source of the RNA used for TCR sequencing. These data were likewise used in another study, on T cells in Graves' hyperthyroidism and ophthalmopathy. Per that paper: RT-PCR in the first round (using the HTBI primer set) targeted the TCR CDR3. Among clonotypes expanded in thyroid above 0.001, most were also found in blood.

The chain is built from TRBV11-2 and TRBJ2-5; TRBD1 matches 7 bases. The clonotype originates from a woman between 18 and 30 years old with Graves disease. The sequenced sample was peripheral blood mononuclear cells (PBMCs), obtained at new diagnosis, from a patient treated with antithyroid drugs. The CDR3 loop reads CASSLDRDRGSQYF. Here the CDR3 DNA reads TGTGCCAGCAGCTTAGATCGGGACAGAGGATCCCAGTACTTC. The full variable domain, with the rest looked up from reference TRBV11-2 and TRBJ2-5, is EAGVAQSPRYKIIEKRQSVAFWCNPISGHATLYWYQQILGQGPKLLIQFQNNGVVDDSQLPKDRFSAERLKGVDSTLKIQPAKLEDSAVYLCASSLDRDRGSQYFGPGTRLLVL.